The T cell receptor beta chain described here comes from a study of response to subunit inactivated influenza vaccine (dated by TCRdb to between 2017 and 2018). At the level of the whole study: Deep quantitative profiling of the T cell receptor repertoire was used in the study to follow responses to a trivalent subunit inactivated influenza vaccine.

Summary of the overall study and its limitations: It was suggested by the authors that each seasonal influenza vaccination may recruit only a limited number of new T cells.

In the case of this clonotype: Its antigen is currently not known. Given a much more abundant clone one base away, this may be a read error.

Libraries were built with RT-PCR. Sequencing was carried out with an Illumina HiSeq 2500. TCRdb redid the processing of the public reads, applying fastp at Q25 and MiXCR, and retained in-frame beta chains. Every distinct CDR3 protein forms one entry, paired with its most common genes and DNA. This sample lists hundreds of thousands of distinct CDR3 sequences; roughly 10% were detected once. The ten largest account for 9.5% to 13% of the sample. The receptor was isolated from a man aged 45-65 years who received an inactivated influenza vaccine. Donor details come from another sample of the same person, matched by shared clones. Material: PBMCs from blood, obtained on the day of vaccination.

In nucleotides, the sequence is TGTGCCAGGAGCTTCCCCTCGGGTGAGCGGGGGTCAGATACGCAGTATTTT. Its protein is CARSFPSGERGSDTQYF. The sequence links TRBV7-9 to TRBJ2-3, and 8 bases in between align with TRBD2. From the cysteine up to the phenylalanine, the CDR3 has a length of 17 residues. The entry retains the CDR3 DNA only, 51 bases that are in frame from base 1. The germline V gene (reference sequence) provides CDR1 SEHNR and CDR2 FQNEAQ.